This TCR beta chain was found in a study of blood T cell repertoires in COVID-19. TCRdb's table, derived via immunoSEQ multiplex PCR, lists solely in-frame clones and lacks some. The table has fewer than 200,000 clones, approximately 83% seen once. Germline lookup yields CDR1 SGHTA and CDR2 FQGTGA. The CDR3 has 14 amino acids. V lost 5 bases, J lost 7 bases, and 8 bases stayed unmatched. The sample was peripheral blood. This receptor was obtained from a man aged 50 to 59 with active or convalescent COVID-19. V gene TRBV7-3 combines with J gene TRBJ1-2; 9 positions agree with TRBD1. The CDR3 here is CASSPGTGNSGYTF. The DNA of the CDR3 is TGTGCCAGCAGCCCCGGGACAGGGAATTCTGGCTACACCTTC.